This TCR beta chain originates from a study of cytomegalovirus exposure and HLA in healthy donors. Trimming shortened V by 2 bases and J by 10 bases, and 14 bases separated the two germline ends. The CDR3 has 14 residues. In germline, CDR1 is MNHNS, CDR2 SASEGT. Primers: 60 Vbeta forward and 13 Jbeta reverse. The table came from immunoSEQ multiplex PCR; TCRdb's copy has only in-frame clones and leaves some out. Here the sample spans 200,000 or so clones, roughly 68% being singletons. The material sequenced was PBMCs. V is TRBV6-1 and J is TRBJ1-4; unclear D gene. This receptor was identified in a man in his forties in good health and CMV-seropositive. CDR3 DNA: TGTGCCAGCAGTGAACAGCCGGCGGGTGCAAAACTGTTTTTT. This translates into CASSEQPAGAKLFF.